Reported below is one T cell receptor beta chain. The sample comes from a study of blood T cell repertoires in COVID-19. Background on the study: PBMCs, B-cell-depleted T cells, or T cells provided the cDNA or gDNA that made up the material.

Sequencing used immunoSEQ multiplex PCR; TCRdb keeps in-frame clones, though not all of them. The sample has 160,000 or so clones, approximately 90% seen once. Source material: peripheral blood. The receptor was derived from a man aged 18-30 years with acute or convalescent COVID-19.

The CDR3 nucleotides are TGTGCCAGTAGTTTGATGGCGGAACCTAAGGGAGATGAGCAGTTCTTC. It yields the protein CASSLMAEPKGDEQFF. The chain links TRBV19 to TRBJ2-1; D possibly corresponds to TRBD2 (5 bases). The germline V gene encodes CDR1 LNHDA and CDR2 SQIVND (reference sequence). The CDR3 length is 16 residues. The V gene lost 5 bases and the J gene lost 8 bases, with 22 bases spanning the gap.